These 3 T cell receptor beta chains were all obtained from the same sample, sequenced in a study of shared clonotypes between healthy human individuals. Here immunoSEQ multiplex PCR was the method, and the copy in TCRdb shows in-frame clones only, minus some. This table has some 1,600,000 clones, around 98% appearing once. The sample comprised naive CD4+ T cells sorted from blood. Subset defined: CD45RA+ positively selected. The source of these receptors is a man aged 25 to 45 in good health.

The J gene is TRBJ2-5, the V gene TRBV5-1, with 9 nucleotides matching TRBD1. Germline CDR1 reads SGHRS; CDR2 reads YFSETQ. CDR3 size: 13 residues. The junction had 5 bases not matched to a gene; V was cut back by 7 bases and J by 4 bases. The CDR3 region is CASHRGPGETQYF. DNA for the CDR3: TGCGCCAGCCACAGGGGGCCTGGAGAGACCCAGTACTTC.

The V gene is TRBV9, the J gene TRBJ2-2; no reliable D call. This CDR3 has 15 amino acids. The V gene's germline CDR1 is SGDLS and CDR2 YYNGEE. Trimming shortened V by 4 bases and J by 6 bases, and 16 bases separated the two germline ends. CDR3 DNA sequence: TGTGCCAGCAGCCCTGAGCTAAACGAATCCGGGGAGCTGTTTTTT. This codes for CASSPELNESGELFF. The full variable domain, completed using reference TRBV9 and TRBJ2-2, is DSGVTQTPKHLITATGQRVTLRCSPRSGDLSVYWYQQSLDQGLQFLIQYYNGEERAKGNILERFSAQQFPDLHSELNLSSLELGDSALYFCASSPELNESGELFFGEGSRLTVL.

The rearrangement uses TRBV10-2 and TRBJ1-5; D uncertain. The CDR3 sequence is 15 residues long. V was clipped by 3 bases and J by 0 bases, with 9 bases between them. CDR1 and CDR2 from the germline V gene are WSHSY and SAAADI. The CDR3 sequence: CASSDYPYSNQPQHF. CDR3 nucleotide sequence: TGCGCCAGCAGTGATTACCCTTATAGCAATCAGCCCCAGCATTTT.